What follows are 11 T cell receptor beta chains derived from one specimen sequenced in a study of shared clonotypes between healthy human individuals. Assay: immunoSEQ multiplex PCR; the TCRdb copy retains only in-frame clones and omits some. The sample consists of 2 million to 2.5 million clones, approximately 94% of them appearing once. Material for sequencing was naive CD4+ T cells sorted from blood. This sample's subset: CD45RA+ positively selected. These receptors originate from a man younger than 35 in good health.

V and J are TRBV5-1 and TRBJ1-2, with a weak D call TRBD1 (5 bases). In germline, CDR1 is SGHRS, CDR2 YFSETQ. This CDR3 spans 16 amino acids. V lost 4 bases and J 4 bases, leaving 20 bases between the germline ends. The CDR3 nucleotides are TGCGCCAGCAGCCCAAGGCCTGGGACGCAGACCTATGGCTACACCTTC. Translation gives CASSPRPGTQTYGYTF.

In regard to this clone: The identical CDR3 is also encoded by other nucleotide sequences in the sample. The V gene is TRBV7-9, the J gene TRBJ1-1; no clear D. The CDR3 spans 11 residues. In germline, CDR1 is SEHNR, CDR2 FQNEAQ (reference sequence). Trimming stripped 5 bases from V and 5 bases from J, with 6 bases between. The CDR3 DNA sequence: TGTGCCAGCAGCCTGGAGACTGAAGCTTTCTTT. Translation: CASSLETEAFF.

The chain has TRBV6-6 and TRBJ2-3; D ambiguous. Trimming cost V 6 bases and J 3 bases, with 4 bases left between them. The CDR3 consists of 11 residues. Germline V gene data show CDR1 as MNHNY and CDR2 as SVGAGI (reference sequence). The CDR3 nucleotides are TGTGCCAGCAGCCCAACAGATACGCAGTATTTT. It encodes CASSPTDTQYF.

This chain connects TRBV7-2 to TRBJ1-2, with 7 bases matching TRBD1. After removal of 5 bases from V and 6 bases from J, the junction contained 9 bases not matched to a gene. The CDR3 extends over 14 amino acids. The germline gives CDR1 SGHTA, CDR2 FQGNSA. The CDR3 sequence is CASSPKTGRHGYTF. CDR3 bases: TGTGCCAGCAGCCCGAAGACAGGGCGGCATGGCTACACCTTC.

This clone was counted once. This CDR3 is also generated by other DNA sequences in the sample. J is TRBJ2-2 and V is TRBV2; D gene ambiguous. V gave up 4 bases and J gave up 4 bases, with 4 bases separating them. Germline lookup yields CDR1 SNHLY and CDR2 FYNNEI. CDR3 length equals 12 residues. The CDR3, as DNA: TGTGCCAGCAGTGCAGGCACCGGGGAGCTGTTTTTT. It yields the protein CASSAGTGELFF.

This clone was counted a single time. The genes are TRBV10-3 and TRBJ1-1; D is uncertain. Germline V gene sequence: CDR1 ENHRY, CDR2 SYGVKD. Deletions cut 7 bases from V and 4 bases from J, with 10 bases between. The CDR3 sequence is 12 residues long. Written as DNA, the CDR3 is TGTGCCATCACCGGGGAGGGCACTGAAGCTTTCTTT. It specifies CAITGEGTEAFF.

V and J are TRBV5-1 and TRBJ2-2; the D is unclear. With 6 bases removed from V and 6 bases from J, the gap between germline ends came to 15 bases. CDR1 is SGHRS and CDR2 is YFSETQ in the germline V gene. CDR3 size: 14 residues. Here the CDR3 reads CASNFLQSAGELFF. DNA of the CDR3: TGCGCCAGCAATTTTCTGCAATCGGCCGGGGAGCTGTTTTTT. Drawing the rest from reference TRBV5-1 and TRBJ2-2, the complete variable domain is KAGVTQTPRYLIKTRGQQVTLSCSPISGHRSVSWYQQTPGQGLQFLFEYFSETQRNKGNFPGRFSGRQFSNSRSEMNVSTLELGDSALYLCASNFLQSAGELFFGEGSRLTVL.

V usage is TRBV5-1 and J usage is TRBJ1-4; D unclear. This CDR3 comprises 17 residues. The germline V gene encodes CDR1 SGHRS and CDR2 YFSETQ. V was cut by 1 base and J by 0 bases, with 13 bases left in between. The CDR3: CASSLSGRFATNEKLFF. The CDR3 DNA reads as TGCGCCAGCAGCTTGTCGGGCAGATTTGCAACTAATGAAAAACTGTTTTTT.

As for this clone: Other DNA sequences in the sample encode the same CDR3. The V and J genes are TRBV5-4 and TRBJ2-2; a possible D gene is TRBD2 (6 bases). Trimming shortened V by 1 base and J by 0 bases, and 7 bases separated the two germline ends. Germline-derived CDR1 and CDR2 are SGHNT and YYREEE (reference sequence). The CDR3 contains 15 residues. CDR3 region: CASSLPGANTGELFF. The CDR3 DNA sequence: TGTGCCAGCAGCTTGCCGGGGGCGAACACCGGGGAGCTGTTTTTT.

The chain recombines TRBV7-9 with TRBJ1-4; 7 nucleotides align to TRBD1. This CDR3 contains 17 residues. Germline assignment: CDR1 SEHNR and CDR2 FQNEAQ (reference sequence). The ends lost 4 bases at V and 0 bases at J; junction bases unmatched: 8. The DNA for the CDR3 is TGTGCCAGCAGCTACGGACAGGTTGGCGCAACTAATGAAAAACTGTTTTTT. It translates to CASSYGQVGATNEKLFF.

The chain couples TRBV12-5 to TRBJ2-1, with D possibly TRBD1 on 6 matching bases. The V gene lost 4 bases and the J gene lost 5 bases, with 27 bases spanning the gap. The germline gives CDR1 LGHNT, CDR2 FRNRAP. There are 19 residues in the CDR3. This chain's CDR3 is CASGSFSTGRSLWDNEQFF. CDR3 nucleotide sequence: TGTGCTAGTGGTTCCTTTTCGACAGGAAGGTCCTTATGGGACAATGAGCAGTTCTTC.